A single sample gave rise to the 30 T cell receptor beta chains below, sequenced in a study of blood T cell repertoires in COVID-19 (dated by TCRdb to 2018 to 2020). The method behind the library was the immunoSEQ multiplex PCR assay. TCRdb mirrors the immuneACCESS table, restricted to in-frame sequences. Some clones are absent from its copies; in checked studies, under half trace to an unresolved V gene, and the reason for the others is unknown. The sample table contains 350,000 to 450,000 clones; only one count was recorded for around 87% of them. Around 3% of the sample rests with the top ten. Sequences were obtained from peripheral blood. All receptors derive from a human donor in a cohort sampled during active COVID-19.

CDR3 coding DNA: TGCAGCGTTGTAAGGGCAGGGTCCTACAATGAGCAGTTCTTC. This codes for CSVVRAGSYNEQFF. The V gene is TRBV29-1, the J gene TRBJ2-1, with D perhaps TRBD1 (5 bases). The CDR3 length is 14 residues. V was trimmed by 4 bases and J by 1 base, leaving 11 bases between them. CDR1 SQVTM and CDR2 ANQGSEA come from the germline V gene.

The chain has TRBV2 and TRBJ2-2; 12 bases align to TRBD2. The junction had 8 bases not matched to a gene; V was cut back by 7 bases and J by 5 bases. The CDR3 covers 16 residues. Germline CDR1 reads SNHLY; CDR2 reads FYNNEI. CDR3 amino acids: CASNTRLAGDTGELFF. The CDR3 nucleotides are TGTGCCAGCAATACGAGACTAGCGGGAGATACCGGGGAGCTGTTTTTT.

V usage is TRBV5-6 and J usage is TRBJ1-1, with D maybe TRBD1 (5 bases). V lost 4 bases and J lost 0, with 13 bases in between. CDR3 length: 15 residues. Germline V lookup: CDR1 SGHDT, CDR2 YYEEEE. CDR3 in amino acids: CASSRPTEMNTEAFF. For the CDR3, the DNA is TGTGCCAGCAGCCGACCGACAGAAATGAACACTGAAGCTTTCTTT.

Here the CDR3 reads CASSLAGDHYNSPLHF. CDR3 bases: TGCGCCAGCAGCTTGGCAGGGGACCACTATAATTCACCCCTCCACTTT. V is TRBV5-1 and J is TRBJ1-6; tentatively, D is TRBD1 (6 bases). Trimming pared 0 bases from V and 3 bases from J, leaving 10 bases between. The CDR3 totals 16 residues. Germline values: CDR1 SGHRS, CDR2 YFSETQ.

The V gene is TRBV19, the J gene TRBJ2-2; perhaps TRBD1 as D (5 bases). The germline V and J ends were trimmed by 7 bases and 5 bases, with 17 bases remaining between them. This CDR3 has 15 amino acids. CDR1 and CDR2 (germline): LNHDA, SQIVND (reference sequence). Written as DNA, the CDR3 is TGTGCCAGTATGCCTCAGGCAGGGCGAACCGGGGAGCTGTTTTTT. It is translated as CASMPQAGRTGELFF.

This clone occurred once. The V call is TRBV30, the J call TRBJ2-7, with 7 bases that match TRBD2. There are 17 residues in the CDR3. In germline, CDR1 is GTSNPN, CDR2 SVGIG (reference sequence). J was trimmed by 6 bases and V by 4 bases; bases with no gene match: 21. CDR3: CAWMSGYGGTRVGEQYF. The CDR3 nucleotides read TGTGCCTGGATGTCTGGTTACGGGGGGACGAGGGTGGGCGAGCAGTACTTC.

The chain carries TRBV19 and TRBJ1-6; D may be TRBD1 (6 bases). Germline values: CDR1 LNHDA, CDR2 SQIVND (reference sequence). V lost 9 bases and J 6 bases, leaving 15 bases between the germline ends. The CDR3 extends over 14 amino acids. The CDR3 sequence: CASRQTGPNSPLHF. CDR3 sequence (DNA): TGTGCCAGCCGACAGACAGGACCTAATTCACCCCTCCACTTT.

V gene TRBV21-1 combines with J gene TRBJ2-7; the D call of TRBD2 is as the table states it, not checked on the DNA. TRBV21-1 is described as a pseudogene. This CDR3 has 22 residues. The CDR3 sequence: CASSKVAPITGTSGIRSYEQYF. In DNA, the CDR3 is TGTGCCAGCAGCAAAGTGGCCCCTATAACCGGGACTAGCGGGATCCGTTCCTACGAGCAGTACTTC.

The rearrangement joins TRBV12-3 or TRBV12-4 to TRBJ1-4, with 8 bases that match TRBD1. The trim removed 6 bases at V and 7 bases at J, leaving 4 bases unmatched. The CDR3 is made up of 13 amino acids. CDR3 nucleotide sequence: TGTGCCAGCAGACCAGGGGGCACTGAAAAACTGTTTTTT. Its translation: CASRPGGTEKLFF.

V usage is TRBV11-2 and J usage is TRBJ2-2, with 8 bases aligning to TRBD2. Unmatched junction bases numbered 0, after V lost 1 base and J lost 5 bases. This CDR3 comprises 14 residues. CDR1 is SGHAT, CDR2 FQNNGV, per germline. CDR3 residues: CASSLASGTGELFF. For the CDR3, the DNA is TGTGCCAGCAGCTTAGCTAGCGGGACCGGGGAGCTGTTTTTT.

This sequence joins TRBV24-1 and TRBJ2-2; D not resolved. Trimming stripped 5 bases from V and 5 bases from J, with 5 bases between. The CDR3 is made up of 12 amino acids. Per the germline V gene, CDR1 is KGHDR and CDR2 is SFDVKD. CDR3: CATSARTGELFF. DNA for the CDR3: TGTGCCACCAGTGCCAGGACCGGGGAGCTGTTTTTT.

This clone was counted many times. V and J are TRBV3-1 (or the pseudogene TRBV3-2) and TRBJ2-7, with 15 bases lining up with TRBD2. Germline loops: CDR1 LGHDT, CDR2 YNNKEL (reference sequence). After removal of 4 bases from V and 2 bases from J, the junction contained 12 bases not matched to a gene. The CDR3 sequence is 19 residues long. CDR3 DNA sequence: TGTGCCAGCAGCCCCTCGACGGGACTAGCGGGAGGTTCACCCTACGAGCAGTACTTC. This sequence encodes CASSPSTGLAGGSPYEQYF.

The sample holds one count of this clone. The rearrangement uses TRBV5-1 and TRBJ2-1, with TRBD1 matching over 8 bases. Germline CDR1 reads SGHRS; CDR2 reads YFSETQ. The length of the CDR3 is 16 residues. Trimming at V came to 2 bases and at J to 5 bases, leaving 9 bases not matched to a gene. The CDR3 sequence: CASSFGGQGWDNEQFF. As DNA, the CDR3 is TGCGCCAGCAGCTTTGGCGGACAGGGTTGGGACAATGAGCAGTTCTTC.

The V gene is TRBV3-1 (or the pseudogene TRBV3-2), the J gene TRBJ2-1; 7 bases match TRBD1. The V gene end was trimmed by 4 bases and the J gene end by 5 bases; junction bases not matched to a gene: 2. Germline CDR1 reads LGHDT; CDR2 reads YNNKEL (reference sequence). The CDR3 contains 13 residues. CDR3 protein: CASSLGQDNEQFF. In DNA, the CDR3 is TGTGCCAGCAGCCTCGGACAGGACAATGAGCAGTTCTTC.

The chain recombines TRBV30 with TRBJ2-2; 8 nucleotides line up with TRBD2. Trimming cost V 8 bases and J 5 bases; bases outside gene matches: 10. The CDR3 runs 14 residues. Germline assignment: CDR1 GTSNPN and CDR2 SVGIG (reference sequence). The CDR3 DNA is TGTGCCCATAAAGCGGGAGTTAATACCGGGGAGCTGTTTTTT. Encoded protein: CAHKAGVNTGELFF.

This clone appeared once. The V gene is TRBV6-5, the J gene TRBJ2-5; 7 bases map to TRBD2. The CDR3 loop spans 15 amino acids. V trimming: 6 bases; J trimming: 1 base; junction bases outside the gene matches: 8. Germline V gives CDR1 MNHEY, CDR2 SVGAGI. CDR3: CASRDRSGGQETQYF. The CDR3 coding sequence is TGTGCCAGCAGGGATCGGTCGGGGGGCCAAGAGACCCAGTACTTC.

The chain couples TRBV19 to TRBJ2-2, with D possibly being TRBD1 (5 bases). Trimming stripped 3 bases from V and 4 bases from J, with 9 bases between. CDR3 length equals 14 residues. Germline-derived CDR1 and CDR2 are LNHDA and SQIVND (reference sequence). Here the CDR3 DNA reads TGTGCCAGTAGTATGACAGTGATCACCGGGGAGCTGTTTTTT. Translating gives CASSMTVITGELFF.

The chain is built from TRBV28 and TRBJ2-7; D is possibly TRBD2 (6 bases). V gave up 2 bases and J gave up 0 bases, with 11 bases separating them. Germline V gene lookup returns CDR1 MDHEN and CDR2 SYDVKM. The CDR3 loop spans 15 amino acids. This CDR3 reads CASSLNVAASYEQYF. The CDR3 nucleotides are TGTGCCAGCAGTTTAAATGTAGCGGCCTCCTACGAGCAGTACTTC.

This rearrangement joins TRBV4-1 to TRBJ2-5, with D perhaps matching TRBD2 (5 bases). CDR3 size: 16 residues. Trimming removed 2 bases at V and 1 base at J, with 14 bases between. CDR1 is MGHRA, CDR2 YSYEKL, per germline. The CDR3 region has the DNA TGCGCCAGCAGCCAATTCGAAGGGAGATTCCAAGAGACCCAGTACTTC. It codes for CASSQFEGRFQETQYF.

The chain has TRBV30 and TRBJ2-2, with 10 bases matching TRBD1. Germline V lookup: CDR1 GTSNPN, CDR2 SVGIG (reference sequence). Trimming took 3 bases from V and 2 from J; bases not matched to a gene: 9. CDR3 length equals 17 residues. In DNA, the CDR3 is TGTGCCTGGAGAGGCCGGGACAGGGGATCAAACACCGGGGAGCTGTTTTTT. This encodes CAWRGRDRGSNTGELFF.

The chain couples TRBV18 to TRBJ2-7; TRBD2 agrees at 7 bases. The V gene's germline CDR1 is KGHSH and CDR2 LQKENI. The CDR3 spans 16 residues. The trim removed 6 bases at V and 0 bases at J, leaving 11 bases unmatched. The CDR3: CASSAGSGDDSYEQYF. DNA for the CDR3: TGTGCCAGCTCCGCCGGGAGCGGGGACGACTCCTACGAGCAGTACTTC.

This clone has just one count. Here the CDR3 reads CASTGQGNEKLFF. DNA of the CDR3: TGTGCCAGTACGGGACAGGGGAATGAAAAACTGTTTTTT. J is TRBJ1-4 and V is TRBV19; TRBD1 agrees at 10 bases. This CDR3 is built from 13 residues. Per the germline V gene, CDR1 is LNHDA and CDR2 is SQIVND (reference sequence). V dropped 7 bases and J dropped 5; count of bases not matched to a gene: 1.

This chain joins TRBV6-6 and TRBJ2-4, with D unclear. The CDR3 runs 15 residues. The ends were cut back, 8 bases at V and 3 bases at J, with 17 bases in the middle. CDR1 and CDR2 from the germline V gene are MNHNY and SVGAGI (reference sequence). This CDR3 is CASLHRWVSKNIQYF. CDR3 in DNA: TGTGCCAGCCTACACAGATGGGTTAGCAAAAACATTCAGTACTTC.

This rearrangement joins TRBV30 to TRBJ1-5, with 7 bases that match TRBD1. Germline assignment: CDR1 GTSNPN and CDR2 SVGIG (reference sequence). This CDR3 has 12 residues. The trim removed 4 bases at V and 4 bases at J, leaving 1 base unmatched. The CDR3 is CAWKTGNQPQHF. Here the CDR3 DNA reads TGTGCCTGGAAGACAGGGAATCAGCCCCAGCATTTT. The full variable domain, with the rest looked up from reference TRBV30 and TRBJ1-5, is SQTIHQWPATLVQPVGSPLSLECTVEGTSNPNLYWYRQAAGRGLQLLFYSVGIGQISSEVPQNLSASRPQDRQFILSSKKLLLSDSGFYLCAWKTGNQPQHFGDGTRLSIL.

This clone was detected only once. This sequence joins TRBV7-9 and TRBJ1-3; 9 bases fit TRBD1. CDR3 length equals 16 residues. Germline trimming cut 3 bases from V and 8 bases from J; bases unmatched to any gene: 11. Germline-derived CDR1 and CDR2 are SEHNR and FQNEAQ (reference sequence). CDR3 sequence: CASSFPPAGDRDTIYF. As DNA, the CDR3 is TGTGCCAGCAGCTTTCCCCCTGCAGGGGACAGGGACACCATATATTTT.

CDR3 bases: TGTGCCAGCAGCCAAGTACTTGCCACTGAAGCTTTCTTT. This sequence encodes CASSQVLATEAFF. The J gene is TRBJ1-1, the V gene TRBV3-1 (or the pseudogene TRBV3-2); no firm D call. Trimming left V 1 base short and J 4 bases short, with 7 bases between. In germline, CDR1 is LGHDT, CDR2 YNNKEL (reference sequence). The length of the CDR3 is 13 residues.

This clone was counted a few times. The same CDR3 arises from other DNA sequences in this sample as well. The V call is TRBV9, the J call TRBJ1-1; D may be TRBD1 (5 bases). Germline V CDR1 and CDR2: SGDLS, YYNGEE. Trimming removed 2 bases from V and 3 bases from J, with 8 bases in between. The CDR3 contains 13 residues. This CDR3 reads CASSVSGDTEAFF. The CDR3 nucleotides are TGTGCCAGCAGCGTCTCGGGGGACACTGAAGCTTTCTTT.

The rearrangement links TRBV27 to TRBJ1-1; a possible D gene is TRBD1 (6 bases). Deletions cut 6 bases from V and 2 bases from J, with 13 bases between. CDR1 is MNHEY, CDR2 SMNVEV, per germline (reference sequence). This CDR3 is built from 14 residues. The CDR3 nucleotides are TGTGCCAGCAGCATTACAGGGATAAACACTGAAGCTTTCTTT. Protein sequence: CASSITGINTEAFF.

The genes are TRBV5-8 and TRBJ2-3, with 14 bases that match TRBD2. The ends lost 3 bases at V and 1 base at J; junction bases unmatched: 4. The CDR3 sequence is 17 residues long. Germline assignment: CDR1 SGHTS and CDR2 YDEGEE. Written as DNA, the CDR3 is TGTGCCAGCAGCTCCGGGACTAGCGGGAGCGGCACAGATACGCAGTATTTT. Residues: CASSSGTSGSGTDTQYF. Combining the CDR3 with reference TRBV5-8 and TRBJ2-3 gives the whole variable domain EAGVTQSPTHLIKTRGQQATLRCSPISGHTSVYWYQQALGLGLQFLLWYDEGEERNRGNFPPRFSGRQFPNYSSELNVNALELEDSALYLCASSSGTSGSGTDTQYFGPGTRLTVL.

The chain uses TRBV9 and TRBJ1-2; 7 bases are shared with TRBD1. V trimming: 3 bases; J trimming: 1 base; junction bases outside the gene matches: 9. CDR1 is SGDLS, CDR2 YYNGEE, per germline. The CDR3 runs 16 residues. CDR3 sequence reads: CASSANPGGINYGYTF. The DNA of the CDR3 is TGTGCCAGCAGCGCCAACCCAGGGGGTATTAACTATGGCTACACCTTC.